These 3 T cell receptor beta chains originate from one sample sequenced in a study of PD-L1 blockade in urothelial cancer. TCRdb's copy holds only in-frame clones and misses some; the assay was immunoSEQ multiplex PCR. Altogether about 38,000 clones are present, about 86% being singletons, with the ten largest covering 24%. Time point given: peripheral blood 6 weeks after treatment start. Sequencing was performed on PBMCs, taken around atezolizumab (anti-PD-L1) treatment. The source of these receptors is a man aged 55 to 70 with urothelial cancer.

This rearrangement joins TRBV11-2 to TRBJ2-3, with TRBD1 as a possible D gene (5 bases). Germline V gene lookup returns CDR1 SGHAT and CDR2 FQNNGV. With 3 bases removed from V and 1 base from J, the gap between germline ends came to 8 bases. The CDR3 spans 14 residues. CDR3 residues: CASSLGLRTDTQYF. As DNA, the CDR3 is TGTGCCAGCAGCTTGGGGCTACGCACAGATACGCAGTATTTT.

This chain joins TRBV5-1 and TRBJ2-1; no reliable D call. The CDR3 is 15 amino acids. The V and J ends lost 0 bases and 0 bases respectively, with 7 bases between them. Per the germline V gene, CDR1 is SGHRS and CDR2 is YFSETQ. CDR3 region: CASSLAPRSYNEQFF. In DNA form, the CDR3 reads TGCGCCAGCAGCTTGGCACCGCGCTCCTACAATGAGCAGTTCTTC.

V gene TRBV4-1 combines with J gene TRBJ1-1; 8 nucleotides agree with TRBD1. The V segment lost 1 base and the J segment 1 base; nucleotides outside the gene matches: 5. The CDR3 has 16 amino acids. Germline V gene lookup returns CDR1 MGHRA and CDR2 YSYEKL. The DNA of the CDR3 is TGCGCCAGCAGCCAAGGCAGGGGGCTGGCGAACACTGAAGCTTTCTTT. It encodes CASSQGRGLANTEAFF.